This T cell receptor beta chain was documented in a study of blood T cell repertoires in COVID-19. This clone was picked up a small number of times. Enrollment of patients from Seattle took place during active infection, with longitudinal follow-up. Methods used by the authors: By means of reference gene primer amplification, nucleated cell counts were estimated. Method: immunoSEQ multiplex PCR; TCRdb's copy keeps in-frame clones and lacks some. For V, J and clone size, that table is used; D and trimming come from the DNA. The sample carries about 180,000 clones, roughly 88% recorded once. Germline V lookup: CDR1 SGHKS, CDR2 YYEKEE (reference sequence). Between the trimmed V and J ends, which lost 0 bases and 7 bases, there was a span of 14 bases. The CDR3 spans 15 residues.

This sequence joins TRBV5-5 and TRBJ1-5, with D tentatively TRBD1 (6 bases). The sample consisted of peripheral blood. This sequence was found in a woman in her 40s with COVID-19, enrolled during active disease. This CDR3 reads CASSLEGGPTQPQHF. The CDR3 DNA reads as TGTGCCAGCAGCTTGGAAGGGGGACCTACACAGCCCCAGCATTTT.